This TCR beta chain stems from a study of blood T cell repertoires in COVID-19. Turning to the study itself: COVID-19 samples collected from the United States, Italy and Spain covered acute and convalescent phases. The cDNA or gDNA used as material had been derived from T cells, B-cell-depleted T cells, or PBMCs.

Original methodology: For nucleated cells, counts were estimated from reference gene primer amplification. This table comes from immunoSEQ multiplex PCR, and its TCRdb copy is limited to in-frame clones, with some not included. V and J calls plus clone size are reproduced from that table; the DNA served to infer D and trimming. The sample holds around 700,000 clones, about 87% seen once. V was shortened by 3 bases and J by 14 bases, with 11 bases between the two germline ends. The CDR3 spans 11 residues. Per the germline V gene, CDR1 is SNHLY and CDR2 is FYNNEI. This receptor was identified in a woman under 30 with acute or convalescent COVID-19. Sequencing was done on a sample of peripheral blood. The chain has TRBV2 and TRBJ1-3, with D possibly matching TRBD1 (5 bases). Here the CDR3 DNA reads TGTGCCAGCAGTGAGGAGGGACCCCTATATTTT. Its translation is CASSEEGPLYF.